The rows below give T cell receptor beta chains drawn from one sample of a study of blood T cell repertoires in COVID-19. Repertoires were generated with immunoSEQ multiplex PCR, while TCRdb's copy carries only in-frame clones and drops some. In the table there are 200,000 or so clones, about 79% of which are singletons. The sample was PBMCs or T cells enriched from blood (not recorded which). These receptors all come from a middle-aged woman with acute COVID-19. The CDR3 runs from the conserved cysteine through the conserved F or W. The order of the fields is CDR3 length, V gene, CDR3 protein.

cdr3_length: 16
v_call: TRBV4-2
cdr3_aa: CASSQEAGEGGSPLHF

cdr3_length: 14
v_call: TRBV4-1
cdr3_aa: CASSQAQGRQPQHF

cdr3_length: 18
v_call: TRBV3-1/TRBV3-2
cdr3_aa: CASSPILSADGSYNEQFF

cdr3_length: 13
v_call: TRBV7-6
cdr3_aa: CASSFGSSYEQYF

cdr3_length: 12
v_call: TRBV19
cdr3_aa: CASVTGDYGYTF

cdr3_length: 14
v_call: TRBV30
cdr3_aa: CAWSVHQTVYGYTF

cdr3_length: 16
v_call: TRBV27
cdr3_aa: CASSPRGLQGNSPLHF

cdr3_length: 13
v_call: TRBV11-2
cdr3_aa: CASSGQGRNTIYF

cdr3_length: 17
v_call: TRBV19
cdr3_aa: CASSIVRGGGAADTQYF

cdr3_length: 15
v_call: TRBV2
cdr3_aa: CASSTDRGRRNEQYF

cdr3_length: 14
v_call: TRBV10-3
cdr3_aa: CAISHQLTGGGYTF

cdr3_length: 14
v_call: TRBV5-1
cdr3_aa: CASSLIGTEYGYTF

cdr3_length: 14
v_call: TRBV2
cdr3_aa: CASSEGRGKETQYF

cdr3_length: 14
v_call: TRBV6-2/TRBV6-3
cdr3_aa: CASSPGLAEETQYF

cdr3_length: 13
v_call: TRBV30
cdr3_aa: CACDRLMNTEAFF

cdr3_length: 18
v_call: TRBV4-1
cdr3_aa: CASSQDLTGGPSKNIQYF

cdr3_length: 15
v_call: TRBV30
cdr3_aa: CAWSGQGLMNEKLFF

cdr3_length: 13
v_call: TRBV7-8
cdr3_aa: CASSLQGYETQYF

cdr3_length: 16
v_call: TRBV21-1
cdr3_aa: CASSGGQALLTDTQYF

cdr3_length: 14
v_call: TRBV6-5
cdr3_aa: CASSYRGLYSPLHF

cdr3_length: 13
v_call: TRBV6-5
cdr3_aa: CASSRDRSNGYTF

cdr3_length: 14
v_call: TRBV7-9
cdr3_aa: CASSLGTGHYGYTF

cdr3_length: 13
v_call: TRBV7-9
cdr3_aa: CASRQGPSYEQYF

cdr3_length: 17
v_call: TRBV5-8
cdr3_aa: CASTQPNGGALGNEQFF

cdr3_length: 15
v_call: TRBV5-1
cdr3_aa: CASSWGSFPGDEQFF

cdr3_length: 16
v_call: TRBV21-1
cdr3_aa: CASSKWDRLILYEQYF

cdr3_length: 15
v_call: TRBV6-5
cdr3_aa: CASSPDRAASLEQYF

cdr3_length: 15
v_call: TRBV7-9
cdr3_aa: CASSPLGREGYEQYF

cdr3_length: 15
v_call: TRBV7-8
cdr3_aa: CASSARQGASYEQYF

cdr3_length: 14
v_call: TRBV7-3
cdr3_aa: CASRASGSTDTQYF

cdr3_length: 12
v_call: TRBV7-3
cdr3_aa: CASSLNTGELFF

cdr3_length: 14
v_call: TRBV27
cdr3_aa: CVSSLAGQTNEQFF

cdr3_length: 14
v_call: TRBV7-6
cdr3_aa: CASSSRTGSPEAFF

cdr3_length: 14
v_call: TRBV7-2
cdr3_aa: CASTLQGGDTEAFF

cdr3_length: 12
v_call: TRBV27
cdr3_aa: CASSFTGAEAFF

cdr3_length: 13
v_call: TRBV10-2
cdr3_aa: CASRETGEETQYF

cdr3_length: 15
v_call: TRBV7-2
cdr3_aa: CASSARAGLNYGYTF

cdr3_length: 15
v_call: TRBV18
cdr3_aa: CASSPPERTGYEQYF

cdr3_length: 15
v_call: TRBV28
cdr3_aa: CASSIPQGENQPQHF

cdr3_length: 14
v_call: TRBV3-1/TRBV3-2
cdr3_aa: CASSPGGRHYEQYF

cdr3_length: 13
v_call: TRBV19
cdr3_aa: CASKVGFGYGYTF

cdr3_length: 13
v_call: TRBV11-2
cdr3_aa: CASGFGQTYGYTF

cdr3_length: 14
v_call: TRBV7-6
cdr3_aa: CASSLGLAGSEQYF

cdr3_length: 16
v_call: TRBV5-1
cdr3_aa: CASSYGTGGSGTEAFF

cdr3_length: 13
v_call: TRBV18
cdr3_aa: CASSVQGPYEQYF

cdr3_length: 13
v_call: TRBV7-6
cdr3_aa: CASSLGVGNTIYF

cdr3_length: 13
v_call: TRBV2
cdr3_aa: CASSDGVTDTQYF

cdr3_length: 15
v_call: TRBV7-9
cdr3_aa: CASSFTDRVDSPLHF

cdr3_length: 13
v_call: TRBV3-1/TRBV3-2
cdr3_aa: CASSPSTVQPQHF

cdr3_length: 15
v_call: TRBV7-3
cdr3_aa: CASSLTIGGPHEQYF

cdr3_length: 14
v_call: TRBV14
cdr3_aa: CASSQDRGVSEQFF

cdr3_length: 14
v_call: TRBV30
cdr3_aa: CAWSNLGGDETQYF

cdr3_length: 15
v_call: TRBV6-6
cdr3_aa: CASQRTGTVGEKLFF